Listed below are T cell receptor beta chains from one sample, sequenced in a study of blood T cell repertoires in COVID-19. Generated by immunoSEQ multiplex PCR, the TCRdb table keeps only in-frame clones and is missing some. The data hold 40,000 to 60,000 clones, with around 80% observed a single time. The material sequenced was peripheral blood. The receptors derive from a man in his 70s with acute or convalescent COVID-19. The CDR3 runs from the conserved cysteine through the conserved F or W. Fields, in order: V gene, J gene, CDR3 protein.

v_call: TRBV7-8
j_call: TRBJ2-3
cdr3_aa: CASSLRTRTGVTDTQYF

v_call: TRBV6-5
j_call: TRBJ1-1
cdr3_aa: CASRPPTGGTEAFF

v_call: TRBV29-1
j_call: TRBJ2-2
cdr3_aa: CSGLSGKGGELFF

v_call: TRBV11-2
j_call: TRBJ2-1
cdr3_aa: CASSLGLRGLRDEQFF

v_call: TRBV19
j_call: TRBJ2-3
cdr3_aa: CASSIEDRGHDTQYF

v_call: TRBV2
j_call: TRBJ2-5
cdr3_aa: CASSAGGAGETQYF

v_call: TRBV6-2/TRBV6-3
j_call: TRBJ2-7
cdr3_aa: CASSYGSGGPKEQYF

v_call: TRBV6-2/TRBV6-3
j_call: TRBJ2-3
cdr3_aa: CASSYPDSGTDTQYF

v_call: TRBV3-1/TRBV3-2
j_call: TRBJ1-1
cdr3_aa: CASSPSLGGATFF

v_call: TRBV2
j_call: TRBJ2-1
cdr3_aa: CASGGAGVREQFF

v_call: TRBV6-5
j_call: TRBJ2-3
cdr3_aa: CASIAGLHTDTQYF

v_call: TRBV27
j_call: TRBJ2-3
cdr3_aa: CASSSRRSTDTQYF

v_call: TRBV27
j_call: TRBJ2-7
cdr3_aa: CASSSGPNPYEQYF

v_call: TRBV18
j_call: TRBJ2-1
cdr3_aa: CASSPLQGFGNEQFF